This T cell receptor (beta chain) was sequenced during a study of neurological immune-mediated disorders. On the study more broadly: Secondary progressive disease was present in 3, and relapsing-remitting disease in roughly 30, of the approximately 35 multiple sclerosis patients.

One entry per CDR3 protein, called by TCRdb with MiXCR from the 5' RACE reads. The table shows 49,000 or so distinct CDR3 sequences, with roughly 4.1% occurring only once. The CDR3 is 14 amino acids. Between the trimmed V and J ends, which lost 0 bases and 10 bases, there was a span of 14 bases. Germline V gene data show CDR1 as SGHRS and CDR2 as YFSETQ. The sample holds many counts of this clonotype. The sequencing input was PBMCs. The source of this sequence is a woman aged 55-75 years with multiple sclerosis. The chain uses TRBV5-1 and TRBJ2-1, with D perhaps given as TRBD1 or TRBD2 (5 bases each). As DNA, the CDR3 is TGCGCCAGCAGCTTGGGGACTTCGGGGCGCGAGCAGTTCTTC. Translated: CASSLGTSGREQFF.